Sequencing of this T cell receptor (beta chain) was carried out in a study of blood T cell repertoires in COVID-19. Overall study: Whether acute or convalescent, the COVID-19 samples came from the United States, Italy and Spain.

Germline loops: CDR1 SGDLS, CDR2 YYNGEE. The V end was cut by 4 bases, the J end by 1 base, with 13 bases between. CDR3 length equals 15 residues. Per the authors' pipeline: From reference gene primer amplification, estimates of nucleated cell counts were derived. Data came from immunoSEQ multiplex PCR; TCRdb stores just in-frame clones and leaves some out. V, J and clone size are taken as reported in that table, and D and trimming were inferred from the DNA itself. The data show roughly 74,000 clones, roughly 81% seen once. This TCR derives from a man aged 65 to 79 with acute or convalescent COVID-19. The sequencing sample was made of peripheral blood. The rearrangement joins TRBV9 to TRBJ2-3, with D perhaps matching TRBD1 (5 bases). CDR3 nucleotide sequence: TGTGCCAGCAGCCCGCAGTTGGGGCGCACAGATACGCAGTATTTT. This gives the protein CASSPQLGRTDTQYF.